This T cell receptor (beta chain) was identified in a study of CD8+ T cells in alopecia areata. Study-level background: C3H/HeJ donors aged about 6-13 months with spontaneous alopecia supplied skin grafted onto roughly 7-11-week-old female C3H/HeJ mice. Notes on the study in general: Normal scalp showed lower clonality than lesional scalp, especially alopecia totalis/universalis.

V lost 2 bases, J lost 0 bases, and 4 bases stayed unmatched. The germline gives CDR1 NSHNY, CDR2 SYGAGN. CDR3 length equals 15 residues. cDNA reverse transcribed from extracted RNA served as the sequencing template. Clones were read by immunoSEQ multiplex PCR, and TCRdb kept only the in-frame ones, dropping some. Altogether about 3,200 clones were found in the sample, and no singletons occur. This clone came up many times. Its specificity is not known. The germline and genes are mouse ones. From the germline J gene comes the end of the CDR3, since the read stops 4 residues before it. V and J are TRBV13-1 and TRBJ2-7; 8 bases are shared with TRBD2. Sequencing was performed on lesional skin. The source of this sequence is a C3H/HeJ mouse with alopecia areata. MHC haplotype of the mouse line: H2-k. Incomplete CDR3 DNA: TGTGCCAGCAGTGACTGGGGGGCGAGCTCCTAT. This gives the protein CASSDWGASSY. The entire CDR3 sequence reads CASSDWGASSYEQYF.